Presented here are 18 T cell receptor beta chains from one specimen sequenced in a study of OX40 agonist ivuxolimab in advanced cancers. Sequencing used immunoSEQ multiplex PCR; TCRdb keeps in-frame clones, though not all of them. This table holds more than 65,000 clones, more than 75% found once. The specimen was CD4+ or CD8+ T cells sorted from blood, collected in a trial of the OX40 agonist ivuxolimab. The receptors shown here come from an adult with an advanced solid tumor such as melanoma, head and neck, liver or kidney cancer.

The chain couples TRBV2 to TRBJ1-1; TRBD1 might be the D (5 bases). V was clipped by 2 bases and J by 4 bases, with 11 bases between them. The CDR3 loop spans 14 amino acids. CDR1 is SNHLY and CDR2 is FYNNEI in the germline V gene. This CDR3 is CASSESGMSTEAFF. CDR3 nucleotide sequence: TGTGCCAGCAGTGAATCAGGGATGAGCACTGAAGCTTTCTTT.

This chain links TRBV7-6 with TRBJ1-1; D is unclear. V was trimmed by 8 bases and J by 6 bases, leaving 7 bases between them. Germline lookup yields CDR1 SGHVS and CDR2 FNYEAQ. The CDR3 is 10 residues long. CDR3 amino acids: CASGGSEAFF. The CDR3 coding sequence is TGTGCCAGCGGAGGCTCTGAAGCTTTCTTT.

In nucleotides, the CDR3 is TGTGCCAGCAGCTTGCGAGCGGCAGATACGCAGTATTTT. Translated, it gives CASSLRAADTQYF. The V gene is TRBV7-6, the J gene TRBJ2-3, with D tentatively TRBD2 (5 bases). Germline assignment: CDR1 SGHVS and CDR2 FNYEAQ. V lost 3 bases and J lost 4, with 8 bases in between. The CDR3 consists of 13 residues.

This clone is a singleton in its sample. V and J are TRBV28 and TRBJ2-6, with D uncertain. The CDR3 has 15 residues. Per the germline V gene, CDR1 is MDHEN and CDR2 is SYDVKM. Trimming took 1 base from V and 4 from J, leaving 8 bases between them. The CDR3 nucleotides are TGTGCCAGCAGTTTATTAGGTTCCGGGGCCAACGTCCTGACTTTC. Protein sequence: CASSLLGSGANVLTF.

The V call is TRBV6-5, the J call TRBJ2-7; 10 nucleotides match TRBD1. The V segment lost 5 bases and the J segment 6 bases; nucleotides outside the gene matches: 7. Per germline, CDR1 MNHEY and CDR2 SVGAGI. This CDR3 contains 14 residues. The CDR3: CASSIGTGDGEQYF. The CDR3, as DNA: TGTGCCAGCAGTATCGGGACAGGGGACGGCGAGCAGTACTTC.

The chain links TRBV30 to TRBJ1-6; 12 nucleotides align to TRBD1. CDR1 is GTSNPN, CDR2 SVGIG, per germline (reference sequence). The CDR3 is made up of 16 amino acids. The ends lost 4 bases at V and 9 bases at J; junction bases unmatched: 10. CDR3 loop: CAWKGTGGFRFSPLHF. CDR3 sequence (DNA): TGTGCCTGGAAGGGGACAGGGGGCTTCCGGTTTTCACCCCTCCACTTT.

The genes are TRBV9 and TRBJ1-2; 8 nucleotides align to TRBD1. Germline loops: CDR1 SGDLS, CDR2 YYNGEE. The CDR3 has 16 residues. The junction had 12 bases not matched to a gene; V was cut back by 4 bases and J by 4 bases. The chain's CDR3 is CASSHRGQGGGYGYTF. The DNA for the CDR3 is TGTGCCAGCAGCCACCGAGGACAGGGAGGCGGCTATGGCTACACCTTC.

The chain combines TRBV7-2 with TRBJ2-3; no clear D gene. This CDR3 has 16 amino acids. Germline V gene data show CDR1 as SGHTA and CDR2 as FQGNSA. The V end was cut by 1 base, the J end by 3 bases, with 14 bases between. The CDR3 sequence: CASSLDHYMITDTQYF. CDR3 in DNA: TGTGCCAGCAGCTTAGACCACTACATGATAACAGATACGCAGTATTTT.

The chain links TRBV4-2 to TRBJ1-2; 12 bases fit TRBD1. V trimming: 0 bases; J trimming: 6 bases; junction bases outside the gene matches: 8. CDR1 and CDR2 from the germline V gene are LGHNA and YNFKEQ. The length of the CDR3 is 17 residues. CDR3 amino acids: CASSQDWGTGGENGYTF. For the CDR3, the DNA is TGTGCCAGCAGCCAAGATTGGGGGACAGGGGGCGAGAATGGCTACACCTTC.

V usage is TRBV5-6 and J usage is TRBJ2-1; 7 bases align to TRBD1. This CDR3 region has 13 residues. Trimming took 4 bases from V and 9 from J; bases not matched to a gene: 7. The germline CDR1 and CDR2 sequences are SGHDT and YYEEEE. CDR3 residues: CASSGTGEVEQFF. In DNA form, the CDR3 reads TGTGCCAGCAGCGGAACAGGGGAAGTTGAGCAGTTCTTC.

The chain employs TRBV4-2 and TRBJ2-5; TRBD1 matches 10 bases. The assigned J gene may be wrong: the sequence end matches TRBJ2-7 better. This CDR3 has 15 amino acids. CDR1 and CDR2 (germline): LGHNA, YNFKEQ. Here the CDR3 DNA reads TGTGCCAGCAGCTTCAACCGGGACAGGGGCAACGAGCAGTACTTC. Translating it yields CASSFNRDRGNEQYF.

The chain joins TRBV6-1 to TRBJ1-3; D ambiguous. The germline V gene has CDR1 MNHNS and CDR2 SASEGT. Trimming took off 3 bases at V and 0 bases at J, with 12 bases between the two ends. The CDR3 has 16 amino acids. The DNA of the CDR3 is TGTGCCAGCAGTGACCTCGGACTACCCTCTGGAAACACCATATATTTT. As protein: CASSDLGLPSGNTIYF.

This chain connects TRBV11-2 to TRBJ1-1, with D possibly being TRBD1 (5 bases). The CDR3 is made up of 15 amino acids. Germline V gene sequence: CDR1 SGHAT, CDR2 FQNNGV. Deletions cut 8 bases from V and 1 base from J, with 17 bases between. For the CDR3, the DNA is TGTGCCAGCTCCCCCGGGACGGGAAGGAACACTGAAGCTTTCTTT. Residues: CASSPGTGRNTEAFF.

This clone was seen a single time. The genes are TRBV6-5 and TRBJ1-1, with D hard to call. V dropped 4 bases and J dropped 1 base, with 10 bases sitting between them. The germline CDR1 and CDR2 sequences are MNHEY and SVGAGI. CDR3 size: 14 residues. The CDR3 sequence is CASSSREGNTEAFF. The CDR3 nucleotides read TGTGCCAGCAGTTCCCGGGAGGGGAACACTGAAGCTTTCTTT.

The chain uses TRBV27 and TRBJ1-1; D uncertain. Trimming cost V 3 bases and J 5 bases, with 16 bases left between them. CDR1 is MNHEY and CDR2 is SMNVEV in the germline V gene (reference sequence). This CDR3 contains 15 residues. The CDR3 region is CASSLTGSSPTEAFF. In DNA form, the CDR3 reads TGTGCCAGCAGTTTGACCGGATCCAGCCCAACTGAAGCTTTCTTT.

The V call is TRBV19, the J call TRBJ1-2, with TRBD1 matching over 9 bases. The CDR3 consists of 14 residues. Germline V lookup: CDR1 LNHDA, CDR2 SQIVND (reference sequence). The V gene end was trimmed by 8 bases and the J gene end by 2 bases; junction bases not matched to a gene: 6. This CDR3 is CASYEQGANYGYTF. CDR3 nucleotide sequence: TGTGCCAGTTACGAACAGGGGGCCAACTATGGCTACACCTTC.

A single count supports this clone. The rearrangement uses TRBV5-1 and TRBJ1-4; D is uncertain. CDR3 length: 14 amino acids. Trimming pared 1 base from V and 3 bases from J, leaving 7 bases between. Germline CDR1 is SGHRS and CDR2 is YFSETQ. The CDR3 is CASSLRGSNEKLFF. DNA of the CDR3: TGCGCCAGCAGCTTGCGGGGTTCTAATGAAAAACTGTTTTTT.

The V gene is TRBV7-2, the J gene TRBJ1-1, with TRBD1 matching over 8 bases. The CDR3 totals 13 residues. Germline V gene sequence: CDR1 SGHTA, CDR2 FQGNSA. V lost 8 bases to trimming and J lost 3 bases; unmatched junction nucleotides: 5. The CDR3, as DNA: TGTGCCAGCGCACGACAGGGGTACACTGAAGCTTTCTTT. As protein: CASARQGYTEAFF.